The 24 T cell receptor beta chains below were found in one sample sequenced in a study of blood T cell repertoires in COVID-19. Method: immunoSEQ multiplex PCR; TCRdb's copy keeps in-frame clones and lacks some. This table has approximately 210,000 clones, roughly nine tenths appearing once. Specimen: peripheral blood. The receptor set was obtained from a woman aged 70-85 years with acute or convalescent COVID-19.

The CDR3 protein is CASSVISPSGANVLTF. The CDR3, as DNA: TGTGCCAGCAGCGTAATCTCCCCCTCTGGGGCCAACGTCCTGACTTTC. The chain combines TRBV9 with TRBJ2-6; D remains unclear. The CDR3 sequence is 16 residues long. Germline CDR1 and CDR2: SGDLS and YYNGEE. V lost 1 base and J 0 bases, leaving 8 bases between the germline ends. The full variable domain, completed using reference TRBV9 and TRBJ2-6, is DSGVTQTPKHLITATGQRVTLRCSPRSGDLSVYWYQQSLDQGLQFLIQYYNGEERAKGNILERFSAQQFPDLHSELNLSSLELGDSALYFCASSVISPSGANVLTFGAGSRLTVL.

This clone has more than one count but fewer than ten. The chain is built from TRBV5-1 and TRBJ1-3; no firm D call. V was pared by 0 bases and J by 3 bases, with 7 bases between. Germline CDR1 SGHRS, CDR2 YFSETQ. The CDR3 spans 14 residues. The CDR3 is CASSLGTVGNTIYF. The CDR3 coding sequence is TGCGCCAGCAGCTTGGGAACGGTTGGAAACACCATATATTTT.

This clone was seen only once. The J gene is TRBJ1-4, the V gene TRBV28; weak D call: TRBD1 (6 bases). The CDR3 contains 13 residues. Germline CDR1 MDHEN, CDR2 SYDVKM. V was clipped by 3 bases and J by 8 bases, with 10 bases between them. The CDR3 loop reads CASSLGGREKLFF. The CDR3 region has the DNA TGTGCCAGCAGTTTGGGGGGGCGGGAAAAACTGTTTTTT.

The chain joins TRBV5-1 to TRBJ2-3, with 9 bases matching TRBD2. Per germline, CDR1 SGHRS and CDR2 YFSETQ. V lost 0 bases and J lost 5; bases outside the gene matches: 4. CDR3 length: 15 residues. For the CDR3, the DNA is TGCGCCAGCAGCTTGGGCGGGAGGGCCGGAGATACGCAGTATTTT. It yields the protein CASSLGGRAGDTQYF.

The gene calls are TRBV7-3 and TRBJ2-3; 9 bases fit TRBD1. J was trimmed by 1 base and V by 5 bases; bases with no gene match: 4. CDR1 and CDR2 from the germline V gene are SGHTA and FQGTGA. The CDR3 length is 15 residues. The CDR3 sequence is CASSKDRGGTDTQYF. CDR3 bases: TGTGCCAGCAGCAAGGACAGGGGTGGCACAGATACGCAGTATTTT.

The chain has TRBV15 and TRBJ2-1; 8 bases are shared with TRBD2. J gave up 8 bases and V 3 bases, and 9 bases lay outside the gene matches. The length of the CDR3 is 15 residues. The germline V gene encodes CDR1 LNHNV and CDR2 YYDKDF (reference sequence). The CDR3 sequence: CATSSSGIGSDEQFF. The DNA of the CDR3 is TGTGCCACCAGCAGTAGCGGGATCGGTTCGGATGAGCAGTTCTTC.

This chain links TRBV12-5 with TRBJ1-5; D unresolved. This CDR3 has 17 residues. Germline V gene data show CDR1 as LGHNT and CDR2 as FRNRAP. Trimming pared 6 bases from V and 0 bases from J, leaving 18 bases between. CDR3 sequence reads: CASGRASSGYSNQPQHF. The CDR3 DNA follows: TGTGCTAGTGGACGAGCCTCCTCCGGGTATAGCAATCAGCCCCAGCATTTT.

The chain joins TRBV29-1 to TRBJ2-7, with D possibly TRBD2 on 6 matching bases. There are 15 residues in the CDR3. V was cut by 8 bases and J by 0 bases, with 20 bases left in between. Germline CDR1 is SQVTM and CDR2 is ANQGSEA. The CDR3 DNA reads as TGCAGCCCGGGATGGAGGGCGGACCTCTCCTACGAGCAGTACTTC. Translating gives CSPGWRADLSYEQYF.

The J gene is TRBJ2-3, the V gene TRBV5-1, with TRBD1 as a possible D gene (5 bases). Germline V lookup: CDR1 SGHRS, CDR2 YFSETQ. The V end was cut by 2 bases, the J end by 1 base, with 17 bases between. The CDR3 contains 17 residues. CDR3: CASSLALLDTGTDTQYF. CDR3 coding DNA: TGCGCCAGCAGCTTAGCCCTGTTGGACACCGGCACAGATACGCAGTATTTT.

This chain uses TRBV2 with TRBJ1-1; D gene uncertain. Germline V gene data show CDR1 as SNHLY and CDR2 as FYNNEI. The CDR3 sequence is 13 residues long. V was pared by 7 bases and J by 1 base, with 10 bases between. CDR3 sequence (DNA): TGTGCCAGCACCCTAGACCAGAACACTGAAGCTTTCTTT. The encoded protein is CASTLDQNTEAFF.

The V gene is TRBV9, the J gene TRBJ2-1; weak D call: TRBD2 (6 bases). The CDR3 consists of 13 residues. In germline, CDR1 is SGDLS, CDR2 YYNGEE. Between the trimmed V and J ends, which lost 5 bases and 3 bases, there was a span of 9 bases. CDR3: CASRGLNYNEQFF. The CDR3 DNA follows: TGTGCCAGCAGAGGACTAAACTACAATGAGCAGTTCTTC. Supplemented by reference TRBV9 and TRBJ2-1, the full variable domain reads DSGVTQTPKHLITATGQRVTLRCSPRSGDLSVYWYQQSLDQGLQFLIQYYNGEERAKGNILERFSAQQFPDLHSELNLSSLELGDSALYFCASRGLNYNEQFFGPGTRLTVL.

This chain links TRBV29-1 with TRBJ1-2; 10 bases line up with TRBD1. Germline trimming cut 7 bases from V and 6 bases from J; bases unmatched to any gene: 5. Germline CDR1 is SQVTM and CDR2 is ANQGSEA. The CDR3 sequence is 12 residues long. CDR3 DNA: TGCAGCGCTGGGACAGGGGCGAATGGCTACACCTTC. As protein: CSAGTGANGYTF.

This sequence joins TRBV6-1 and TRBJ1-1; 12 positions match TRBD1. Germline V gene sequence: CDR1 MNHNS, CDR2 SASEGT. Germline trimming cut 3 bases from V and 12 bases from J; bases unmatched to any gene: 14. The CDR3 totals 16 residues. CDR3 DNA sequence: TGTGCCAGCAGTGAGAACCTAGCCGGGACAGGGGGCTCGTCTTTCTTT. It encodes CASSENLAGTGGSSFF.

This CDR3 is CSAVPRLTSGTTDTQYF. The CDR3 nucleotides are TGCAGCGCCGTCCCCCGCCTGACTAGCGGGACAACAGATACGCAGTATTTT. The chain combines TRBV29-1 with TRBJ2-3; 11 nucleotides agree with TRBD2. V dropped 7 bases and J dropped 3; count of bases not matched to a gene: 15. The CDR3 is 17 amino acids. Germline CDR1 is SQVTM and CDR2 is ANQGSEA.

The V gene is TRBV28, the J gene TRBJ2-7, with TRBD1 identical over 10 bases. V lost 5 bases, J lost 3 bases, and 4 bases stayed unmatched. CDR1 is MDHEN, CDR2 SYDVKM, per germline. There are 14 residues in the CDR3. The DNA of the CDR3 is TGTGCCAGCAGTGGCCGGGACAGGGGCTACGAGCAGTACTTC. This sequence encodes CASSGRDRGYEQYF.

The rearrangement joins TRBV28 to TRBJ1-3; 8 positions match TRBD1. The trim removed 7 bases at V and 4 bases at J, leaving 3 bases unmatched. CDR3 length: 13 residues. Germline assignment: CDR1 MDHEN and CDR2 SYDVKM. The CDR3 sequence is CASIRGLGNTIYF. CDR3 bases: TGTGCCAGCATCAGGGGGCTAGGAAACACCATATATTTT.

The V and J genes are TRBV19 and TRBJ1-5; 7 nucleotides align to TRBD1. Germline assignment: CDR1 LNHDA and CDR2 SQIVND (reference sequence). V lost 4 bases to trimming and J lost 6 bases; unmatched junction nucleotides: 9. The CDR3 runs 15 residues. The CDR3 sequence is CASSKRTGGGQPQHF. The CDR3 DNA follows: TGTGCCAGTAGTAAACGGACAGGCGGAGGTCAGCCCCAGCATTTT. The variable domain in full, completed from reference TRBV19 and TRBJ1-5, reads DGGITQSPKYLFRKEGQNVTLSCEQNLNHDAMYWYRQDPGQGLRLIYYSQIVNDFQKGDIAEGYSVSREKKESFPLTVTSAQKNPTAFYLCASSKRTGGGQPQHFGDGTRLSIL.

The V call is TRBV10-3, the J call TRBJ2-1, with TRBD1 identical over 9 bases. Germline V gene lookup returns CDR1 ENHRY and CDR2 SYGVKD. The CDR3 is 17 residues long. V trimming: 6 bases; J trimming: 3 bases; junction bases outside the gene matches: 12. Here the CDR3 reads CAIRGQGQGGIYNEQFF. For the CDR3, the DNA is TGTGCCATCAGAGGACAGGGGCAGGGAGGCATCTACAATGAGCAGTTCTTC.

V and J are TRBV28 and TRBJ2-7, with a weak D call TRBD1 (5 bases). The CDR3 covers 15 residues. Germline CDR1 is MDHEN and CDR2 is SYDVKM. V was cut by 5 bases and J by 0 bases, with 14 bases left in between. This CDR3 reads CASSRQSFSSYEQYF. CDR3 sequence (DNA): TGTGCCAGCAGTAGACAGTCGTTTAGCTCCTACGAGCAGTACTTC.

The genes are TRBV5-4 and TRBJ1-5, with 11 bases matching TRBD1. Per the germline V gene, CDR1 is SGHNT and CDR2 is YYREEE (reference sequence). The CDR3 length is 15 residues. The trim removed 0 bases at V and 7 bases at J, leaving 3 bases unmatched. The CDR3 DNA is TGTGCCAGCAGCTTGGAGGGACAGGGGGGACAGCCCCAGCATTTT. As protein: CASSLEGQGGQPQHF.

The chain joins TRBV6-5 to TRBJ2-1, with D possibly being TRBD2 (6 bases). Between the trimmed V and J ends, which lost 1 base and 14 bases, there was a span of 12 bases. This CDR3 region has 12 residues. Looked up from germline, CDR1 is MNHEY and CDR2 is SVGAGI. CDR3 in amino acids: CASSYLGLQEFF. The CDR3 coding sequence is TGTGCCAGCAGTTACTTAGGACTACAGGAGTTCTTC.

V and J are TRBV6-5 and TRBJ1-3; TRBD1 matches 8 bases. CDR1 and CDR2 (germline): MNHEY, SVGAGI. J lost 4 bases, V lost 8 bases, and 10 bases had no gene match. The CDR3 length is 15 residues. The CDR3 protein is CASGPGQGTGNTIYF. CDR3 DNA: TGTGCCAGCGGCCCCGGACAGGGCACAGGAAACACCATATATTTT.

Only one count was recorded for this clone. J is TRBJ2-1 and V is TRBV7-9, with 13 bases fitting TRBD2. Germline V gene sequence: CDR1 SEHNR, CDR2 FQNEAQ (reference sequence). After removal of 1 base from V and 8 bases from J, the junction contained 8 bases not matched to a gene. The CDR3 is 17 amino acids. CDR3 coding DNA: TGTGCCAGCAGCTTAGGGGCGACTAGCGGGGGGCCTGATGAGCAGTTCTTC. Protein: CASSLGATSGGPDEQFF.

The chain couples TRBV7-9 to TRBJ1-2; D is possibly TRBD1 (6 bases). V was shortened by 2 bases and J by 3 bases, with 16 bases between the two germline ends. The CDR3 length is 16 residues. CDR1 and CDR2 from the germline V gene are SEHNR and FQNEAQ (reference sequence). Written as DNA, the CDR3 is TGTGCCAGCAGCTTACCGCCCACAGGGACCGACTATGGCTACACCTTC. Translation: CASSLPPTGTDYGYTF.